One sample yielded the 17 T cell receptor beta chains listed below, sequenced in a study of radiation and T cells in renal cell carcinoma. Sequencing used immunoSEQ multiplex PCR; TCRdb keeps in-frame clones, though not all of them. The sample lists about 95,000 clones, approximately 86% occurring once. The time point denotes: baseline pretreatment blood. As for treatment: 15 Gy SBRT to primary tumor, nephrectomy 4 weeks later. The sample consisted of blood, taken from a patient whose treatment included radiotherapy and nephrectomy. Receptors originate from a man aged 50-60 years with renal cell carcinoma.

V usage is TRBV12-5 and J usage is TRBJ2-7; possibly TRBD1 for D (5 bases). Trimming shortened V by 1 base and J by 6 bases, and 10 bases separated the two germline ends. This CDR3 is built from 13 residues. In germline, CDR1 is LGHNT, CDR2 FRNRAP. The CDR3 sequence: CASGLGQGSEQYF. The CDR3 DNA sequence: TGTGCTAGTGGTTTGGGCCAGGGCTCCGAGCAGTACTTC.

CDR3 bases: TGTGCCAGCTCAGGACAGGGACGGTACAATGAGCAGTTCTTC. Its protein product is CASSGQGRYNEQFF. This chain connects TRBV27 to TRBJ2-1; TRBD1 matches 8 bases. This CDR3 has 14 residues. With V trimmed by 8 bases and J by 4 bases, 7 bases remained unmatched. Germline V lookup: CDR1 MNHEY, CDR2 SMNVEV (reference sequence).

This chain joins TRBV11-2 and TRBJ2-2; 8 bases line up with TRBD1. Unmatched junction bases numbered 5, after V lost 2 bases and J lost 6 bases. Looked up from germline, CDR1 is SGHAT and CDR2 is FQNNGV. CDR3 length: 15 residues. The CDR3 is CASSLLSGGSGELFF. As DNA, the CDR3 is TGTGCCAGCAGCTTACTTTCAGGGGGCTCCGGGGAGCTGTTTTTT.

The genes are TRBV28 and TRBJ1-1; 8 bases map to TRBD1. CDR1 and CDR2 (germline): MDHEN, SYDVKM. Trimming at V came to 8 bases and at J to 3 bases, leaving 2 bases not matched to a gene. This CDR3 has 12 residues. Here the CDR3 reads CASETGDTEAFF. The CDR3 DNA follows: TGTGCCAGCGAGACAGGGGACACTGAAGCTTTCTTT.

This chain joins TRBV5-6 and TRBJ2-1, with D possibly TRBD1 on 7 matching bases. The length of the CDR3 is 13 residues. With 1 base removed from V and 12 bases from J, the gap between germline ends came to 14 bases. The germline V gene encodes CDR1 SGHDT and CDR2 YYEEEE. The CDR3: CASSLRRGQGQFF. In nucleotides, the CDR3 is TGTGCCAGCAGCTTGAGGAGGGGGCAGGGGCAGTTCTTC.

A single count supports this clone. The rearrangement joins TRBV27 to TRBJ2-2; 11 positions agree with TRBD2. In germline, CDR1 is MNHEY, CDR2 SMNVEV (reference sequence). CDR3 length: 18 residues. The trim removed 1 base at V and 1 base at J, leaving 5 bases unmatched. Here the CDR3 reads CASSLFNLAGGNTGELFF. CDR3 DNA sequence: TGTGCCAGCAGTTTATTCAACCTAGCGGGGGGGAACACCGGGGAGCTGTTTTTT.

This clone was seen only once. The rearrangement uses TRBV9 and TRBJ2-3, with 10 bases identical to TRBD2. This CDR3 is built from 17 residues. The V and J ends lost 0 bases and 1 base, in that order; junction bases with no gene match: 5. Germline V gives CDR1 SGDLS, CDR2 YYNGEE. CDR3 in DNA: TGTGCCAGCAGCGTAGGGGCTAGCGGGGGTGGCACAGATACGCAGTATTTT. This encodes CASSVGASGGGTDTQYF.

The V call is TRBV27, the J call TRBJ1-6, with 8 nucleotides matching TRBD1. The V and J ends lost 5 bases and 9 bases, in that order; junction bases with no gene match: 6. Germline CDR1 MNHEY, CDR2 SMNVEV (reference sequence). This CDR3 spans 14 amino acids. CDR3 loop: CASSPGQASSPLHF. The CDR3 DNA sequence: TGTGCCAGCAGTCCGGGACAGGCCAGTTCACCCCTCCACTTT.

The rearrangement links TRBV19 to TRBJ2-3, with TRBD2 identical over 9 bases. Germline V gene lookup returns CDR1 LNHDA and CDR2 SQIVND (reference sequence). V lost 2 bases and J lost 3; bases outside the gene matches: 9. The CDR3 loop spans 17 amino acids. The CDR3 nucleotides are TGTGCCAGTAGTATACTTCTAGCGGGGTTGGATACAGATACGCAGTATTTT. Residues: CASSILLAGLDTDTQYF. The variable domain in full, completed from reference TRBV19 and TRBJ2-3, reads DGGITQSPKYLFRKEGQNVTLSCEQNLNHDAMYWYRQDPGQGLRLIYYSQIVNDFQKGDIAEGYSVSREKKESFPLTVTSAQKNPTAFYLCASSILLAGLDTDTQYFGPGTRLTVL.

This chain connects TRBV19 to TRBJ2-1; possibly TRBD1 for D (5 bases). Germline V lookup: CDR1 LNHDA, CDR2 SQIVND (reference sequence). This CDR3 has 16 residues. Trimming pared 5 bases from V and 5 bases from J, leaving 19 bases between. Here the CDR3 DNA reads TGTGCCAGTAGTCCGATCCGTGGCGCCAGGGACAATGAGCAGTTCTTC. Its protein product is CASSPIRGARDNEQFF.

This chain joins TRBV7-2 and TRBJ2-2; a possible D gene is TRBD2 (5 bases). From germline, CDR1 is SGHTA and CDR2 FQGNSA. The CDR3 consists of 13 residues. Trimming shortened V by 3 bases and J by 6 bases, and 8 bases separated the two germline ends. CDR3 DNA: TGTGCCAGCAGCTTTTCGGGGTCCGGGGAGCTGTTTTTT. Translated: CASSFSGSGELFF.

The J gene is TRBJ1-5, the V gene TRBV28; tentative D call: TRBD1 (6 bases). Germline assignment: CDR1 MDHEN and CDR2 SYDVKM. The CDR3 is 15 residues long. DNA for the CDR3: TGTGCGGGGGCCCCTGGGGTCCGGGCAAATCAGCCCCAGCATTTT. Its protein product is CAGAPGVRANQPQHF.

This clone was counted between two and nine times. CDR3 sequence reads: CASSSRPMDMKLFF. CDR3 in DNA: TGTGCCAGTAGTAGTCGACCGATGGACATGAAACTGTTTTTT. This chain uses TRBV19 with TRBJ1-4, with D perhaps matching TRBD1 (5 bases). Deletions cut 4 bases from V and 11 bases from J, with 17 bases between. This CDR3 has 14 amino acids. CDR1 is LNHDA and CDR2 is SQIVND in the germline V gene (reference sequence).

The chain combines TRBV6-1 with TRBJ2-7; D assignment may be TRBD1 or TRBD2 (5 bases each). CDR1 MNHNS and CDR2 SASEGT come from the germline V gene. The ends were cut back, 0 bases at V and 0 bases at J, with 6 bases in the middle. The CDR3 runs to 14 residues. The CDR3 DNA follows: TGTGCCAGCAGTGAAGCGGGGGACTCCTACGAGCAGTACTTC. This codes for CASSEAGDSYEQYF.

V gene TRBV9 combines with J gene TRBJ1-1; weak D call: TRBD1 (5 bases). Trimming pared 3 bases from V and 0 bases from J, leaving 15 bases between. CDR1 is SGDLS, CDR2 YYNGEE, per germline. CDR3 length: 16 residues. The CDR3, as DNA: TGTGCCAGCAGCGCCTCCCAGGTAGGGGTGAACACTGAAGCTTTCTTT. Residues: CASSASQVGVNTEAFF.

This clone has only a few counts. The chain has TRBV7-9 and TRBJ1-5; D remains unclear. The ends were cut back, 1 base at V and 6 bases at J, with 7 bases in the middle. The CDR3 totals 13 residues. In germline, CDR1 is SEHNR, CDR2 FQNEAQ (reference sequence). CDR3 nucleotides: TGTGCCAGCAGCTTAGGGGCGCTTCAGCCCCAGCATTTT. It translates to CASSLGALQPQHF.

This clone was seen just once. The chain joins TRBV4-2 to TRBJ2-1; the match to TRBD2 covers 8 bases. Germline V gives CDR1 LGHNA, CDR2 YNFKEQ. The CDR3 has 17 residues. Trimming took 3 bases from V and 3 from J; bases not matched to a gene: 10. The CDR3 loop reads CASSQGAAGANYNEQFF. CDR3 coding DNA: TGTGCCAGCAGCCAGGGGGCAGCGGGAGCAAACTACAATGAGCAGTTCTTC.